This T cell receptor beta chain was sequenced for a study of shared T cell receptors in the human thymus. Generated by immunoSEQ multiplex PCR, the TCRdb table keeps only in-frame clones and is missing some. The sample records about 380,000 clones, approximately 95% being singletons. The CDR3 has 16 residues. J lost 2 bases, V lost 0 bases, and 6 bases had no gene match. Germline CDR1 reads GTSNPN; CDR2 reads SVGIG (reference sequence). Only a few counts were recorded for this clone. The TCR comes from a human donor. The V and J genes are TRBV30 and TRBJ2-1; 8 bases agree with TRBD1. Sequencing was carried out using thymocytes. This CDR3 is CAWSVETGEAYNEQFF. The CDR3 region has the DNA TGTGCCTGGAGTGTAGAGACAGGGGAAGCCTACAATGAGCAGTTCTTC.